The 10 T cell receptor beta chains below come from one sample, sequenced in a study of T cell responses to AZD1222 COVID-19 vaccine. Assay: immunoSEQ multiplex PCR; the TCRdb copy retains only in-frame clones and omits some. The repertoire holds around 99,000 clones, with roughly nine tenths as singletons. Sequencing used peripheral blood, obtained on day 0 of AZD1222 vaccination. The receptor source for this set is an adult in good health.

The V and J genes are TRBV2 and TRBJ2-7, with 9 nucleotides matching TRBD2. CDR1 SNHLY and CDR2 FYNNEI come from the germline V gene. CDR3 length: 16 residues. V was clipped by 5 bases and J by 1 base; unmatched bases: 9. The CDR3 region has the DNA TGTGCCAGCAGTTCAAAACGACTAGCGGAGTCCTACGAGCAGTACTTC. Translating gives CASSSKRLAESYEQYF.

The chain combines TRBV27 with TRBJ1-6; no clear D gene. Trimming cost V 3 bases and J 7 bases, with 7 bases left between them. From germline, CDR1 is MNHEY and CDR2 SMNVEV (reference sequence). The CDR3 has 13 amino acids. The CDR3 here is CASSFKGNSPLHF. The CDR3 DNA is TGTGCCAGCAGTTTTAAAGGCAATTCACCCCTCCACTTT.

The chain carries TRBV29-1 and TRBJ1-4; D is unresolved. V was pared by 5 bases and J by 4 bases, with 11 bases between. The CDR3 is 13 residues long. CDR1 is SQVTM, CDR2 ANQGSEA, per germline. DNA for the CDR3: TGCAGCGTTATGCCGGGGTATAATGAAAAACTGTTTTTT. This sequence encodes CSVMPGYNEKLFF. Using reference TRBV29-1 and TRBJ1-4 for the parts outside the CDR3, the full variable domain is SAVISQKPSRDICQRGTSLTIQCQVDSQVTMMFWYRQQPGQSLTLIATANQGSEATYESGFVIDKFPISRPNLTFSTLTVSNMSPEDSSIYLCSVMPGYNEKLFFGSGTQLSVL.

The chain couples TRBV2 to TRBJ1-4; D is unclear. The CDR3 has 14 amino acids. From germline, CDR1 is SNHLY and CDR2 FYNNEI. Trimming removed 3 bases from V and 8 bases from J, with 13 bases in between. The CDR3 coding sequence is TGTGCCAGCAGTGACGGCCGGCGCGAGGAAAAACTGTTTTTT. Its protein product is CASSDGRREEKLFF. Using reference TRBV2 and TRBJ1-4 for the parts outside the CDR3, the full variable domain is EPEVTQTPSHQVTQMGQEVILRCVPISNHLYFYWYRQILGQKVEFLVSFYNNEISEKSEIFDDQFSVERPDGSNFTLKIRSTKLEDSAMYFCASSDGRREEKLFFGSGTQLSVL.

V is TRBV7-9 and J is TRBJ1-6, with D maybe TRBD1 (5 bases). Trimming shortened V by 1 base and J by 7 bases, and 11 bases separated the two germline ends. CDR1 and CDR2 (germline): SEHNR, FQNEAQ (reference sequence). The CDR3 spans 15 residues. This CDR3 is CASSLGQPDNSPLHF. In DNA form, the CDR3 reads TGTGCCAGCAGCTTAGGACAGCCCGACAATTCACCCCTCCACTTT.

The gene calls are TRBV10-3 and TRBJ1-2; D not resolved. The V gene lost 2 bases and the J gene lost 2 bases, with 3 bases spanning the gap. Germline lookup yields CDR1 ENHRY and CDR2 SYGVKD. This CDR3 is 12 amino acids long. The chain's CDR3 is CAISESNYGYTF. Here the CDR3 DNA reads TGTGCCATCAGTGAGAGCAACTATGGCTACACCTTC.

This chain links TRBV7-3 with TRBJ1-6; D is ambiguous. V gave up 1 base and J gave up 8 bases, with 6 bases separating them. CDR3 size: 13 residues. Germline CDR1 is SGHTA and CDR2 is FQGTGA. CDR3 loop: CASSLKIDSPLHF. CDR3 coding DNA: TGTGCCAGCAGCTTAAAGATAGATTCACCCCTCCACTTT.

The chain is built from TRBV5-1 and TRBJ1-3; D might be TRBD1 (6 bases). The CDR3 runs to 17 residues. Germline CDR1 SGHRS, CDR2 YFSETQ. The germline V and J ends were trimmed by 3 bases and 0 bases, with 16 bases remaining between them. The CDR3 reads CASSWGRPMSSGNTIYF. CDR3 DNA: TGCGCCAGCAGCTGGGGGCGGCCAATGAGCTCTGGAAACACCATATATTTT.

V gene TRBV9 combines with J gene TRBJ2-1; D not certain. The CDR3 length is 15 residues. CDR1 is SGDLS, CDR2 YYNGEE, per germline. V was clipped by 0 bases and J by 4 bases, with 11 bases between them. The CDR3 reads CASSVVNYKYNEQFF. CDR3 bases: TGTGCCAGCAGCGTAGTCAACTACAAATACAATGAGCAGTTCTTC.

The gene calls are TRBV7-9 and TRBJ1-1, with D unresolved. The CDR3 loop spans 13 amino acids. The V end was cut by 2 bases, the J end by 1 base, with 5 bases between. Germline V CDR1 and CDR2: SEHNR, FQNEAQ (reference sequence). CDR3 sequence (DNA): TGTGCCAGCAGCTTACTGGCGAACACTGAAGCTTTCTTT. Protein: CASSLLANTEAFF.